One sample yielded the 32 T cell receptor beta chains listed below, sequenced in a study of cytotoxic CD8 clonotypes in ibrutinib-treated CLL. Sequencing was performed with immunoSEQ multiplex PCR; in TCRdb, only in-frame clones are kept and a portion is missing. The sample contains around 130,000 clones, 80% to 90% of which appear only once. This sample comprised PBMCs, obtained after 24 months of ibrutinib treatment. The receptor set was obtained from a human donor with chronic lymphocytic leukemia.

The chain employs TRBV9 and TRBJ2-2; TRBD1 might be the D (5 bases). Germline V CDR1 and CDR2: SGDLS, YYNGEE. The V gene lost 0 bases and the J gene lost 6 bases, with 18 bases spanning the gap. This CDR3 has 17 residues. CDR3 bases: TGTGCCAGCAGCGTAGGGTCATGGGGCAGCCGCGCCGGGGAGCTGTTTTTT. Translation: CASSVGSWGSRAGELFF.

The V and J genes are TRBV15 and TRBJ2-6; TRBD2 is a possible D gene (7 bases). Germline CDR1 is LNHNV and CDR2 is YYDKDF (reference sequence). This CDR3 spans 18 amino acids. V shed 1 base and J shed 1 base, with 14 bases lying between them. CDR3: CATSRGGGGNSGANVLTF. The DNA of the CDR3 is TGTGCCACCAGCAGAGGAGGCGGGGGCAATTCTGGGGCCAACGTCCTGACTTTC.

The rearrangement links TRBV28 to TRBJ1-1; tentative D call: TRBD1 (6 bases). Deletions cut 5 bases from V and 5 bases from J, with 21 bases between. CDR1 is MDHEN and CDR2 is SYDVKM in the germline V gene. The CDR3 contains 16 residues. The CDR3 DNA follows: TGTGCCAGCAGTCCCCCCTGGACAGCCGGACGGACTGAAGCTTTCTTT. It encodes CASSPPWTAGRTEAFF.

V and J are TRBV7-6 and TRBJ1-4; 7 bases are a match to TRBD1. The CDR3 runs 15 residues. The V and J ends lost 0 bases and 8 bases, in that order; junction bases with no gene match: 6. The germline gives CDR1 SGHVS, CDR2 FNYEAQ. DNA of the CDR3: TGTGCCAGCAGCTTAGCGGGCAGGGGGAAAGAAAAACTGTTTTTT. The encoded protein is CASSLAGRGKEKLFF.

The chain couples TRBV10-3 to TRBJ2-3; 7 positions match TRBD1. The CDR3 runs to 15 residues. Per the germline V gene, CDR1 is ENHRY and CDR2 is SYGVKD. With V trimmed by 1 base and J by 1 base, 2 bases remained unmatched. The CDR3 loop is CAISEFGQGTDTQYF. The CDR3 bases are TGTGCCATCAGTGAGTTCGGACAGGGCACAGATACGCAGTATTTT.

J is TRBJ2-5 and V is TRBV5-4; 12 nucleotides align to TRBD2. V lost 4 bases to trimming and J lost 5 bases; unmatched junction nucleotides: 6. The CDR3 covers 15 residues. Per germline, CDR1 SGHNT and CDR2 YYREEE (reference sequence). The CDR3 region has the DNA TGTGCCAGCAGCGAACTAGCGGGGGGAGATGAGACCCAGTACTTC. Amino acids: CASSELAGGDETQYF.

This chain links TRBV7-2 with TRBJ1-5, with D hard to call. Germline CDR1 is SGHTA and CDR2 is FQGNSA. Trimming shortened V by 6 bases and J by 6 bases, and 9 bases separated the two germline ends. The CDR3 runs to 12 residues. CDR3 DNA: TGTGCCAGCAGAGAGATTGGTCAGCCCCAGCATTTT. It yields the protein CASREIGQPQHF.

The chain combines TRBV6-1 with TRBJ1-1, with 12 nucleotides matching TRBD1. With V trimmed by 4 bases and J by 6 bases, 6 bases remained unmatched. The CDR3 is 15 residues long. The germline V gene has CDR1 MNHNS and CDR2 SASEGT. Here the CDR3 reads CASSGDRGRYAEAFF. In nucleotides, the CDR3 is TGTGCCAGCAGTGGGGACAGGGGGCGGTACGCTGAAGCTTTCTTT.

J is TRBJ1-1 and V is TRBV6-6; no firm D call. The V end lost 10 bases, the J end lost 3 bases, and 15 bases lay between the germline ends. Germline CDR1 and CDR2: MNHNY and SVGAGI (reference sequence). The CDR3 is 13 residues long. The CDR3 loop is CATSAFLDTEAFF. CDR3 sequence (DNA): TGTGCCACCTCGGCGTTTCTGGACACTGAAGCTTTCTTT.

The rearrangement joins TRBV6-1 to TRBJ1-5, with D possibly matching TRBD1 (5 bases). Trimming removed 6 bases at V and 5 bases at J, with 11 bases between. CDR1 MNHNS and CDR2 SASEGT come from the germline V gene. The CDR3 loop spans 13 amino acids. This chain's CDR3 is CASRGPYDQPQHF. DNA of the CDR3: TGTGCCAGCAGGGGGCCCTACGATCAGCCCCAGCATTTT.

The V and J genes are TRBV2 and TRBJ2-2, with a tentative D call TRBD2 (5 bases). Trimming took off 7 bases at V and 7 bases at J, with 13 bases between the two ends. Germline V gene data show CDR1 as SNHLY and CDR2 as FYNNEI. The CDR3 length is 13 residues. The CDR3 DNA sequence: TGTGCCAGCACCCGTCCCGGAGGCGGGGAGCTGTTTTTT. Translation: CASTRPGGGELFF.

This clone was recorded only once. The chain combines TRBV5-4 with TRBJ2-1; TRBD1 might be the D (6 bases). Trimming stripped 4 bases from V and 0 bases from J, with 8 bases between. The CDR3 length is 14 residues. CDR1 is SGHNT and CDR2 is YYREEE in the germline V gene (reference sequence). This CDR3 is CASSPDSSYNEQFF. The CDR3 nucleotides read TGTGCCAGCAGCCCGGACAGCTCCTACAATGAGCAGTTCTTC.

V is TRBV27 and J is TRBJ2-7; D is undetermined. The CDR3 is made up of 14 amino acids. Trimming shortened V by 3 bases and J by 6 bases, and 15 bases separated the two germline ends. Germline V gives CDR1 MNHEY, CDR2 SMNVEV (reference sequence). Here the CDR3 reads CASSFRRTLSEQYF. CDR3 DNA sequence: TGTGCCAGCAGTTTTAGGCGTACCCTTTCCGAGCAGTACTTC.

This chain links TRBV7-6 with TRBJ1-1; 8 nucleotides agree with TRBD1. V trimming: 5 bases; J trimming: 0 bases; junction bases outside the gene matches: 8. The CDR3 is 16 residues long. Looked up from germline, CDR1 is SGHVS and CDR2 is FNYEAQ. CDR3 nucleotide sequence: TGTGCCAGCAGCCAGGGGACAGGCGGTATGAACACTGAAGCTTTCTTT. Protein sequence: CASSQGTGGMNTEAFF.

The chain combines TRBV19 with TRBJ2-5, with D hard to call. This CDR3 spans 13 amino acids. Looked up from germline, CDR1 is LNHDA and CDR2 is SQIVND (reference sequence). V was shortened by 4 bases and J by 1 base, with 7 bases between the two germline ends. The CDR3 DNA sequence: TGTGCCAGTAGTACCACAGCCCAAGAGACCCAGTACTTC. It codes for CASSTTAQETQYF.

J is TRBJ2-1 and V is TRBV7-2, with TRBD2 identical over 10 bases. Losses at the gene ends were 6 bases for V and 4 bases for J; bases not matched to a gene: 6. The length of the CDR3 is 15 residues. The germline CDR1 and CDR2 sequences are SGHTA and FQGNSA. CDR3 nucleotide sequence: TGTGCCAGCAGTTTCGGACTAGCGGCTTACAATGAGCAGTTCTTC. Amino acids: CASSFGLAAYNEQFF.

The rearrangement links TRBV6-6 to TRBJ1-2; D is unclear. CDR1 MNHNY and CDR2 SVGAGI come from the germline V gene (reference sequence). V was pared by 2 bases and J by 6 bases, with 13 bases between. There are 14 residues in the CDR3. CDR3 bases: TGTGCCAGCAGTTACCCCCCCACTTCGGATGGCTACACCTTC. This sequence encodes CASSYPPTSDGYTF.

The chain uses TRBV29-1 and TRBJ1-2; 8 positions match TRBD1. In germline, CDR1 is SQVTM, CDR2 ANQGSEA. The CDR3 is made up of 14 amino acids. Germline trimming cut 4 bases from V and 4 bases from J; bases unmatched to any gene: 8. The CDR3 DNA reads as TGCAGCGTTGTGACAGGGGAGGACCTCTATGGCTACACCTTC. It translates to CSVVTGEDLYGYTF.

This clone appeared a few times. CDR3 DNA sequence: TGTGCCACCCAAGGGAGCGCGAACACCGGGGAGCTGTTTTTT. This sequence encodes CATQGSANTGELFF. V gene TRBV2 combines with J gene TRBJ2-2, with D possibly TRBD2 on 5 matching bases. The CDR3 covers 14 residues. With 10 bases removed from V and 0 bases from J, the gap between germline ends came to 12 bases. The germline V gene has CDR1 SNHLY and CDR2 FYNNEI.

The chain uses TRBV5-1 and TRBJ2-1, with D possibly matching TRBD2 (6 bases). CDR1 is SGHRS and CDR2 is YFSETQ in the germline V gene. Trimming stripped 1 base from V and 9 bases from J, with 11 bases between. The CDR3 has 13 residues. CDR3 nucleotides: TGCGCCAGCAGCTTGAAACTAGCAGCTGAGCAGTTCTTC. It translates to CASSLKLAAEQFF.

This clone was seen just once. The chain links TRBV5-6 to TRBJ2-6; D remains unclear. This CDR3 has 16 residues. V gave up 2 bases and J gave up 0 bases, with 9 bases separating them. In germline, CDR1 is SGHDT, CDR2 YYEEEE. CDR3 DNA: TGTGCCAGCAGCTTCTTTCAGCTCTCTGGGGCCAACGTCCTGACTTTC. This encodes CASSFFQLSGANVLTF.

The rearrangement links TRBV5-4 to TRBJ1-1; tentatively, D is TRBD1 (6 bases). Germline V gene data show CDR1 as SGHNT and CDR2 as YYREEE (reference sequence). CDR3 length: 16 amino acids. V lost 4 bases and J 8 bases, leaving 24 bases between the germline ends. The CDR3 sequence is CASSPLEWGAAREAFF. CDR3 nucleotides: TGTGCCAGCAGCCCCCTAGAATGGGGGGCGGCCCGGGAAGCTTTCTTT.

This clone was seen a handful of times. This chain uses TRBV6-6 with TRBJ1-6; D is uncertain. There are 14 residues in the CDR3. Germline CDR1 reads MNHNY; CDR2 reads SVGAGI (reference sequence). Trimming removed 6 bases from V and 6 bases from J, with 12 bases in between. CDR3 nucleotide sequence: TGTGCCAGCAGCACCACTCTTCTTAATTCACCCCTCCACTTT. It encodes CASSTTLLNSPLHF.

This rearrangement joins TRBV19 to TRBJ1-1, with 7 bases identical to TRBD1. The junction had 8 bases not matched to a gene; V was cut back by 3 bases and J by 1 base. The CDR3 runs to 16 residues. Germline loops: CDR1 LNHDA, CDR2 SQIVND (reference sequence). DNA of the CDR3: TGTGCCAGTAGTATGAACCCAGGGGGATCGAACACTGAAGCTTTCTTT. It translates to CASSMNPGGSNTEAFF.

The CDR3 here is CASSPGTGMTGELFF. The DNA for the CDR3 is TGTGCCAGCTCACCCGGGACAGGGATGACCGGGGAGCTGTTTTTT. V is TRBV18 and J is TRBJ2-2, with 9 bases matching TRBD1. Germline trimming cut 3 bases from V and 5 bases from J; bases unmatched to any gene: 4. Germline V gene lookup returns CDR1 KGHSH and CDR2 LQKENI. The CDR3 has 15 amino acids.

This chain joins TRBV18 and TRBJ1-5; unclear D gene. The germline V gene encodes CDR1 KGHSH and CDR2 LQKENI. V gave up 3 bases and J gave up 6 bases, with 12 bases separating them. The CDR3 is 14 amino acids. CDR3 bases: TGTGCCAGCTCACCCCGGGCAGCCGGTCAGCCCCAGCATTTT. It encodes CASSPRAAGQPQHF.

This sequence joins TRBV7-9 and TRBJ1-2, with a tentative D call TRBD1 (5 bases). With 0 bases removed from V and 3 bases from J, the gap between germline ends came to 11 bases. The CDR3 is 15 amino acids. Germline values: CDR1 SEHNR, CDR2 FQNEAQ (reference sequence). The CDR3 coding sequence is TGTGCCAGCAGCTTAGCCCTGGGAGGGGACTATGGCTACACCTTC. Its protein product is CASSLALGGDYGYTF.

The rearrangement joins TRBV15 to TRBJ1-5; possibly TRBD1 for D (6 bases). Germline V gene data show CDR1 as LNHNV and CDR2 as YYDKDF (reference sequence). CDR3 length equals 14 residues. Trimming took 5 bases from V and 6 from J, leaving 14 bases between them. CDR3 loop: CATSDDRMGQPQHF. The CDR3 DNA reads as TGTGCCACCAGCGACGACAGGATGGGTCAGCCCCAGCATTTT.

This sequence joins TRBV6-6 and TRBJ2-7, with 10 positions matching TRBD1. Germline-derived CDR1 and CDR2 are MNHNY and SVGAGI (reference sequence). The ends lost 6 bases at V and 5 bases at J; junction bases unmatched: 7. This CDR3 has 14 residues. The CDR3 protein is CASRRDRGTHEQYF. The DNA for the CDR3 is TGTGCCAGCAGAAGGGACAGGGGAACTCACGAGCAGTACTTC.

V gene TRBV19 combines with J gene TRBJ2-2; D may be TRBD2 (5 bases). Germline lookup yields CDR1 LNHDA and CDR2 SQIVND (reference sequence). The V gene lost 7 bases and the J gene lost 12 bases, with 18 bases spanning the gap. The length of the CDR3 is 13 residues. CDR3 in amino acids: CASNHLDTRQLFF. The DNA of the CDR3 is TGTGCCAGTAACCATTTGGATACTAGGCAGCTGTTTTTT.

The chain uses TRBV18 and TRBJ2-5; D not certain. Germline V gene data show CDR1 as KGHSH and CDR2 as LQKENI. The CDR3 has 13 amino acids. V gave up 0 bases and J gave up 2 bases, with 4 bases separating them. CDR3 sequence: CASSPPEQETQYF. The CDR3 nucleotides are TGTGCCAGCTCACCACCGGAGCAAGAGACCCAGTACTTC.

The chain is built from TRBV2 and TRBJ1-1; D is possibly TRBD1 (5 bases). Germline CDR1 is SNHLY and CDR2 is FYNNEI. This CDR3 spans 13 amino acids. V shed 6 bases and J shed 1 base, with 9 bases lying between them. CDR3 bases: TGTGCCAGCAGGGGGCTGGAGAACACTGAAGCTTTCTTT. Its protein is CASRGLENTEAFF.